Following are 29 T cell receptor beta chains from one sample sequenced in a study of blood T cell repertoires in COVID-19. Assay used: immunoSEQ multiplex PCR; TCRdb lists only in-frame clones, some missing. The table shows roughly 330,000 clones, with approximately 90% occurring only once. The sample was PBMCs or T cells enriched from blood (not recorded which). These TCRs come from a woman aged 25 to 39 who had recovered from COVID-19.

This clone has a handful of counts. CDR3 DNA: TGCGCCAGCAGCCAAGAAGGATCAGGGGAGAGGGGCTACACCTTC. Translating it yields CASSQEGSGERGYTF. This chain uses TRBV4-3 with TRBJ1-2, with D perhaps TRBD1 (6 bases). The V gene's germline CDR1 is LGHNA and CDR2 YSLEER. CDR3 size: 15 residues. V was clipped by 0 bases and J by 8 bases, with 16 bases between them.

V gene TRBV4-1 combines with J gene TRBJ2-7; TRBD1 is a possible D gene (6 bases). Between the trimmed V and J ends, which lost 4 bases and 2 bases, there was a span of 15 bases. Germline V CDR1 and CDR2: MGHRA, YSYEKL. The CDR3 length is 15 residues. DNA of the CDR3: TGCGCCAGCAGCCGAGGGACACTAACAACCTACGAGCAGTACTTC. This gives the protein CASSRGTLTTYEQYF.

The chain is built from TRBV30 and TRBJ1-2, with D maybe TRBD1 (6 bases). Looked up from germline, CDR1 is GTSNPN and CDR2 is SVGIG (reference sequence). V shed 2 bases and J shed 1 base, with 17 bases lying between them. The CDR3 runs 16 residues. The DNA for the CDR3 is TGTGCCTGGAGTCCCCTTCGGGGGGCAGGTAACTATGGCTACACCTTC. This gives the protein CAWSPLRGAGNYGYTF.

The chain uses TRBV24-1 and TRBJ2-3; 7 bases line up with TRBD1. J was trimmed by 0 bases and V by 3 bases; bases with no gene match: 8. The CDR3 totals 17 residues. Germline V lookup: CDR1 KGHDR, CDR2 SFDVKD. Here the CDR3 DNA reads TGTGCCACCAGTGATGCCCCGACAGGGAAGAGCACAGATACGCAGTATTTT. This encodes CATSDAPTGKSTDTQYF.

The rearrangement links TRBV27 to TRBJ2-7; 7 nucleotides match TRBD2. The germline V gene has CDR1 MNHEY and CDR2 SMNVEV (reference sequence). Trimming took 4 bases from V and 2 from J; bases not matched to a gene: 8. The CDR3 is made up of 15 amino acids. The CDR3 protein is CASSSRGGGTYEQYF. Written as DNA, the CDR3 is TGTGCCAGCAGTTCCCGCGGGGGAGGGACCTACGAGCAGTACTTC.

The chain carries TRBV7-2 and TRBJ1-3, with TRBD1 matching 9 bases. Trimming at V came to 5 bases and at J to 3 bases, leaving 5 bases not matched to a gene. Germline V gene data show CDR1 as SGHTA and CDR2 as FQGNSA. The CDR3 runs to 15 residues. CDR3: CASSNPDRGGNTIYF. For the CDR3, the DNA is TGTGCCAGCAGCAATCCGGACAGGGGTGGAAACACCATATATTTT. Complete variable domain (other parts from reference TRBV7-2 and TRBJ1-3): GAGVSQSPSNKVTEKGKDVELRCDPISGHTALYWYRQSLGQGLEFLIYFQGNSAPDKSGLPSDRFSAERTGGSVSTLTIQRTQQEDSAVYLCASSNPDRGGNTIYFGEGSWLTVV.

The rearrangement uses TRBV6-5 and TRBJ1-4, with no clear D. V was cut by 6 bases and J by 4 bases, with 15 bases left in between. Germline V lookup: CDR1 MNHEY, CDR2 SVGAGI. CDR3 size: 15 residues. The CDR3, as DNA: TGTGCCAGCAGCAGCTGGGAGGGCGGTAATGAAAAACTGTTTTTT. Encoded protein: CASSSWEGGNEKLFF.

The chain recombines TRBV5-1 with TRBJ2-5; a possible D gene is TRBD2 (8 bases). Per the germline V gene, CDR1 is SGHRS and CDR2 is YFSETQ. Trimming removed 5 bases at V and 4 bases at J, with 15 bases between. This CDR3 region has 14 residues. The CDR3 DNA is TGCGCCAGCAGGGGACTAGGGGGCATAGAGACCCAGTACTTC. It specifies CASRGLGGIETQYF.

The count of this clone is one. Relative to the germline gene, one junction end is altered; a read error may explain this. The rearrangement joins TRBV6-4 to TRBJ2-3, with 8 positions matching TRBD2. CDR1 is MRHNA, CDR2 SNTAGT, per germline. The CDR3 is made up of 15 amino acids. DNA of the CDR3: TGTGCCAGCAGTTACTCCGGGGGGGGGACAGATACGCAGTATTTT. Its translation is CASSYSGGGTDTQYF.

This clone was seen many times. V and J are TRBV5-6 and TRBJ1-1; D perhaps matches TRBD1 (5 bases). This CDR3 region has 17 residues. Germline V CDR1 and CDR2: SGHDT, YYEEEE. V was clipped by 0 bases and J by 1 base, with 16 bases between them. The CDR3 region is CASSLARDAGWNTEAFF. CDR3 coding DNA: TGTGCCAGCAGCTTGGCCAGGGATGCAGGATGGAACACTGAAGCTTTCTTT. Filled out from reference TRBV5-6 and TRBJ1-1, the complete variable domain reads DAGVTQSPTHLIKTRGQQVTLRCSPKSGHDTVSWYQQALGQGPQFIFQYYEEEERQRGNFPDRFSGHQFPNYSSELNVNALLLGDSALYLCASSLARDAGWNTEAFFGQGTRLTVV.

This clone was counted only a few times. V is TRBV19 and J is TRBJ2-7; 9 bases are shared with TRBD1. V dropped 9 bases and J dropped 3; count of bases not matched to a gene: 6. CDR3 length equals 13 residues. Germline loops: CDR1 LNHDA, CDR2 SQIVND (reference sequence). The CDR3 region is CASRGQGNYEQYF. CDR3 in DNA: TGTGCCAGCCGGGGACAGGGTAACTACGAGCAGTACTTC. The full variable domain, with the rest looked up from reference TRBV19 and TRBJ2-7, is DGGITQSPKYLFRKEGQNVTLSCEQNLNHDAMYWYRQDPGQGLRLIYYSQIVNDFQKGDIAEGYSVSREKKESFPLTVTSAQKNPTAFYLCASRGQGNYEQYFGPGTRLTVT.

CDR3 nucleotides: TGCGCCAGCAGCTCGGTCACGAACACCGGGGAGCTGTTTTTT. As protein: CASSSVTNTGELFF. The chain recombines TRBV5-1 with TRBJ2-2; no clear D. Trimming left V 3 bases short and J 0 bases short, with 6 bases between. The CDR3 is 14 amino acids. CDR1 and CDR2 (germline): SGHRS, YFSETQ.

The rearrangement uses TRBV24-1 and TRBJ2-3; TRBD2 agrees at 11 bases. With V trimmed by 5 bases and J by 1 base, 1 base remained unmatched. Germline CDR1 KGHDR, CDR2 SFDVKD. This CDR3 region has 15 residues. For the CDR3, the DNA is TGTGCCACCAGTGCACTAGCGGGGGGCACAGATACGCAGTATTTT. It encodes CATSALAGGTDTQYF.

The V call is TRBV5-1, the J call TRBJ1-3; 8 nucleotides align to TRBD1. This CDR3 has 16 residues. Germline V lookup: CDR1 SGHRS, CDR2 YFSETQ. Germline trimming cut 4 bases from V and 0 bases from J; bases unmatched to any gene: 6. The CDR3 region is CASSATGGASGNTIYF. CDR3 bases: TGCGCCAGCAGCGCAACAGGGGGAGCCTCTGGAAACACCATATATTTT. Filled out from reference TRBV5-1 and TRBJ1-3, the complete variable domain reads KAGVTQTPRYLIKTRGQQVTLSCSPISGHRSVSWYQQTPGQGLQFLFEYFSETQRNKGNFPGRFSGRQFSNSRSEMNVSTLELGDSALYLCASSATGGASGNTIYFGEGSWLTVV.

The chain has TRBV7-3 and TRBJ2-1; D perhaps matches TRBD1 (5 bases). The CDR3 extends over 13 amino acids. CDR1 is SGHTA, CDR2 FQGTGA, per germline. V lost 2 bases, J lost 7 bases, and 9 bases lay in between. The CDR3 bases are TGTGCCAGCAGCTTAGGGGCCACTAATGAGCAGTTCTTC. Translation gives CASSLGATNEQFF.

The V gene is TRBV5-1, the J gene TRBJ2-3, with a tentative D call TRBD2 (6 bases). The CDR3 consists of 15 residues. The V gene lost 0 bases and the J gene lost 1 base, with 9 bases spanning the gap. Germline V gives CDR1 SGHRS, CDR2 YFSETQ. As DNA, the CDR3 is TGCGCCAGCAGCTTGGGGAGGGCCGGCACAGATACGCAGTATTTT. It codes for CASSLGRAGTDTQYF.

This chain joins TRBV9 and TRBJ1-4; 7 nucleotides match TRBD1. The CDR3 contains 16 residues. Trimming took 4 bases from V and 5 from J; bases not matched to a gene: 11. The germline CDR1 and CDR2 sequences are SGDLS and YYNGEE. DNA of the CDR3: TGTGCCAGCAGCTCAGGGACAGTTCTTCGGAATGAAAAACTGTTTTTT. Translated, it gives CASSSGTVLRNEKLFF.

Details on this clone: The junction differs from germline at one of its ends, possibly a read error. The chain links TRBV13 to TRBJ2-5; no clear D gene. The CDR3 consists of 13 residues. Looked up from germline, CDR1 is PRHDT and CDR2 is FYEKMQ (reference sequence). The CDR3 coding sequence is TGTGCCAGCAGCTTAGCTAACCAAGAAACCCAGTACTTC. Translation gives CASSLANQETQYF.

In DNA form, the CDR3 reads TGTGCCAGCAGCTTACGGCCAGTGACTGGGGGAGGCACCGGGGAGCTGTTTTTT. Its protein product is CASSLRPVTGGGTGELFF. The chain joins TRBV7-9 to TRBJ2-2, with a possible D match to TRBD2 (6 bases). This CDR3 has 18 residues. The V gene lost 2 bases and the J gene lost 4 bases, with 20 bases spanning the gap. The germline V gene encodes CDR1 SEHNR and CDR2 FQNEAQ (reference sequence).

In its sample, this clone was seen a few times. The chain uses TRBV5-6 and TRBJ2-1; tentative D call: TRBD1 (6 bases). There are 16 residues in the CDR3. V lost 4 bases and J lost 8, with 22 bases in between. Germline assignment: CDR1 SGHDT and CDR2 YYEEEE. In DNA form, the CDR3 reads TGTGCCAGCAGCGGGGTAGTTTTGGGCAGGGGAGATGAGCAGTTCTTC. Translated, it gives CASSGVVLGRGDEQFF.

The DNA for the CDR3 is TGCGCCAGCAGCCAAAAACCCAGGGGTAACACCGGGGAGCTGTTTTTT. Translating it yields CASSQKPRGNTGELFF. J is TRBJ2-2 and V is TRBV5-1; a possible D gene is TRBD1 (6 bases). Trimming stripped 4 bases from V and 2 bases from J, with 15 bases between. From germline, CDR1 is SGHRS and CDR2 YFSETQ. This CDR3 comprises 16 residues.

V and J are TRBV7-9 and TRBJ2-3; a possible D gene is TRBD1 (6 bases). Germline V gene data show CDR1 as SEHNR and CDR2 as FQNEAQ (reference sequence). Deletions cut 5 bases from V and 2 bases from J, with 11 bases between. CDR3 length: 14 amino acids. CDR3 sequence reads: CASSHGQITDTQYF. The CDR3 DNA follows: TGTGCCAGCAGCCACGGACAGATCACAGATACGCAGTATTTT.

This clone came up once. This chain uses TRBV5-5 with TRBJ1-4; D gene uncertain. The CDR3 length is 16 residues. Deletions cut 4 bases from V and 3 bases from J, with 16 bases between. The V gene's germline CDR1 is SGHKS and CDR2 YYEKEE (reference sequence). The CDR3 region has the DNA TGTGCCAGCAGCCCCGGCGGGGTTTGGGCTAATGAAAAACTGTTTTTT. Its protein is CASSPGGVWANEKLFF.

V usage is TRBV27 and J usage is TRBJ1-4; TRBD1 agrees at 11 bases. CDR3 length: 16 residues. Germline CDR1 MNHEY, CDR2 SMNVEV (reference sequence). Germline trimming cut 7 bases from V and 5 bases from J; bases unmatched to any gene: 9. DNA for the CDR3: TGTGCCAGCAAGTTAACGGACAGGGGGCAAAATGAAAAACTGTTTTTT. This codes for CASKLTDRGQNEKLFF.

CDR3 residues: CASSEKGLADPQETQYF. In DNA, the CDR3 is TGTGCCAGCAGTGAGAAGGGACTAGCGGACCCCCAAGAGACCCAGTACTTC. The V and J genes are TRBV6-1 and TRBJ2-5; TRBD2 matches at 11 bases. Germline values: CDR1 MNHNS, CDR2 SASEGT. The CDR3 sequence is 17 residues long. V lost 3 bases, J lost 1 base, and 7 bases stayed unmatched.

V usage is TRBV6-5 and J usage is TRBJ1-1; 7 bases match TRBD1. Germline CDR1 reads MNHEY; CDR2 reads SVGAGI. Germline trimming cut 6 bases from V and 2 bases from J; bases unmatched to any gene: 3. The CDR3 has 13 amino acids. CDR3 residues: CASRGDSNTEAFF. CDR3 in DNA: TGTGCCAGCAGGGGGGACAGTAACACTGAAGCTTTCTTT.

This clone was counted only a few times. The chain links TRBV7-2 to TRBJ1-3; 10 bases align to TRBD1. This CDR3 region has 16 residues. Germline CDR1 and CDR2: SGHTA and FQGNSA. J lost 2 bases, V lost 5 bases, and 6 bases had no gene match. For the CDR3, the DNA is TGTGCCAGCAGCCACCGACAGGGGGCTACTGGAAACACCATATATTTT. This encodes CASSHRQGATGNTIYF.

The V and J genes are TRBV19 and TRBJ1-1; tentatively, D is TRBD1 (6 bases). The CDR3 length is 16 residues. Germline values: CDR1 LNHDA, CDR2 SQIVND (reference sequence). Between the trimmed V and J ends, which lost 4 bases and 1 base, there was a span of 16 bases. The CDR3, as DNA: TGTGCCAGTAGTACCCAACCCGGGACAAGGAACACTGAAGCTTTCTTT. This translates into CASSTQPGTRNTEAFF.

A single count supports this clone. This chain uses TRBV3-1 (or the pseudogene TRBV3-2) with TRBJ2-1, with TRBD2 matching 9 bases. CDR3 size: 17 residues. From germline, CDR1 is LGHDT and CDR2 YNNKEL (reference sequence). J was trimmed by 5 bases and V by 2 bases; bases with no gene match: 10. The CDR3 is CASSQTGTSRRHNEQFF. The CDR3 DNA reads as TGTGCCAGCAGCCAAACCGGGACTAGCAGAAGACACAATGAGCAGTTCTTC.